The 9 T cell receptor beta chains in this list originate from one sample, sequenced in a study of response to subunit inactivated influenza vaccine. TCRdb redid the calling of the RT-PCR reads with MiXCR, one entry per CDR3 protein. The profile shows approximately 680,000 distinct CDR3 sequences, approximately 14% of them singletons. Here the sequenced sample was PBMCs from blood, taken approximately 13 days after vaccination. Receptor source: a man aged 50 or older who received an inactivated influenza vaccine.

This clonotype has more than one count but fewer than ten. The V and J genes are TRBV10-3 and TRBJ2-7, with 13 bases lining up with TRBD2. Per germline, CDR1 ENHRY and CDR2 SYGVKD. The CDR3 is 16 amino acids. V gave up 5 bases and J gave up 2 bases; unmatched junction bases: 6. CDR3 protein: CAISKGLAGSTYEQYF. The DNA of the CDR3 is TGTGCCATCAGTAAGGGACTAGCGGGGTCGACCTACGAGCAGTACTTC.

This clonotype was seen a few times. The V gene is TRBV28, the J gene TRBJ2-1; TRBD1 aligns across 10 bases. The trim removed 5 bases at V and 10 bases at J, leaving 11 bases unmatched. The CDR3 has 15 residues. CDR1 and CDR2 from the germline V gene are MDHEN and SYDVKM. CDR3 in DNA: TGTGCCAGCAGTGGACAGGGGGTCGCCCCCATCGAGCAGTTCTTC. Translation gives CASSGQGVAPIEQFF.

About this clonotype itself: A much larger clonotype is one base distant, so this may be a read error. V is TRBV7-6 and J is TRBJ2-5; the D gene is possibly TRBD1 (5 bases). The CDR3 consists of 12 residues. The V end lost 5 bases, the J end lost 5 bases, and 9 bases lay between the germline ends. Germline loops: CDR1 SGHVS, CDR2 FNYEAQ. CDR3 loop: CASSRPGETQYF. The CDR3 DNA reads as TGTGCCAGCAGCCGGCCAGGGGAGACCCAGTACTTC.

The chain links TRBV24-1 to TRBJ2-1, with 7 bases aligning to TRBD1. From germline, CDR1 is KGHDR and CDR2 SFDVKD. The length of the CDR3 is 13 residues. The V segment lost 4 bases and the J segment 15 bases; nucleotides outside the gene matches: 11. CDR3 coding DNA: TGTGCCACCAGTGAGGGCGACAGGGTAGGTCTGTTCTTC. Its translation: CATSEGDRVGLFF.

The gene calls are TRBV18 and TRBJ2-6, with 10 bases aligning to TRBD1. CDR3 length equals 17 residues. The ends lost 3 bases at V and 1 base at J; junction bases unmatched: 3. From germline, CDR1 is KGHSH and CDR2 LQKENI. CDR3 bases: TGTGCCAGCTCACCCCCGGGACAGGGGTCTGGGGCCAACGTCCTGACTTTC. It encodes CASSPPGQGSGANVLTF. The entire variable domain, with the rest obtained from reference TRBV18 and TRBJ2-6, is as follows: NAGVMQNPRHLVRRRGQEARLRCSPMKGHSHVYWYRQLPEEGLKFMVYLQKENIIDESGMPKERFSAEFPKEGPSILRIQQVVRGDSAAYFCASSPPGQGSGANVLTFGAGSRLTVL.

This clonotype came up a few times. The V and J genes are TRBV12-3 or TRBV12-4 and TRBJ2-7, with 8 bases matching TRBD1. The V segment lost 5 bases and the J segment 0 bases; nucleotides outside the gene matches: 6. The CDR3 has 15 amino acids. CDR3 coding DNA: TGTGCCAGCAGTGGCAGGGGGCAGTCCTCCTACGAGCAGTACTTC. It codes for CASSGRGQSSYEQYF.

The CDR3 is CSASSIGQGGLEQYF. In DNA, the CDR3 is TGCAGTGCCAGTTCCATCGGACAGGGTGGACTCGAGCAGTACTTC. The V and J genes are TRBV20-1 and TRBJ2-7; 8 bases match TRBD1. Germline V CDR1 and CDR2: DFQATT, SNEGSKA (reference sequence). The CDR3 totals 15 residues. Losses at the gene ends were 6 bases for V and 6 bases for J; bases not matched to a gene: 16.

The chain couples TRBV6-2 or TRBV6-3 to TRBJ2-5; D ambiguous. The CDR3 runs 16 residues. Germline lookup yields CDR1 MNHEY and CDR2 SVGEGT. The V end was cut by 2 bases, the J end by 5 bases, with 18 bases between. The DNA for the CDR3 is TGTGCCAGCAGTTACCTCTCTCACCGGGCCGGGGAGACCCAGTACTTC. Amino acids: CASSYLSHRAGETQYF.

This chain links TRBV20-1 with TRBJ1-5; D remains unclear. The CDR3 has 16 residues. V was clipped by 1 base and J by 0 bases, with 13 bases between them. CDR1 and CDR2 from the germline V gene are DFQATT and SNEGSKA (reference sequence). DNA of the CDR3: TGCAGTGCTAGAGTACCTAAAGGGCATAGCAATCAGCCCCAGCATTTT. Translating gives CSARVPKGHSNQPQHF.